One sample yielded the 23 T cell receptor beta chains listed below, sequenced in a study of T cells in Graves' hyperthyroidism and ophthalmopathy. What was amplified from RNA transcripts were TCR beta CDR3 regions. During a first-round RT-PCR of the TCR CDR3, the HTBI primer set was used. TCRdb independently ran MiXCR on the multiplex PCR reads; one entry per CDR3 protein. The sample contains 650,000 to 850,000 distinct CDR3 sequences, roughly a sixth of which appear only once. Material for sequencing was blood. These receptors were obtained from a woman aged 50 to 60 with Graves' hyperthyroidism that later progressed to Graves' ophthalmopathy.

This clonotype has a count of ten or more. CDR3 sequence reads: CSVEVGGAETQYF. The CDR3 DNA reads as TGCAGCGTTGAAGTGGGGGGAGCGGAGACCCAGTACTTC. The gene calls are TRBV29-1 and TRBJ2-5, with a possible D match to TRBD2 (6 bases). The ends were cut back, 1 base at V and 5 bases at J, with 11 bases in the middle. The CDR3 has 13 residues. Germline V gives CDR1 SQVTM, CDR2 ANQGSEA.

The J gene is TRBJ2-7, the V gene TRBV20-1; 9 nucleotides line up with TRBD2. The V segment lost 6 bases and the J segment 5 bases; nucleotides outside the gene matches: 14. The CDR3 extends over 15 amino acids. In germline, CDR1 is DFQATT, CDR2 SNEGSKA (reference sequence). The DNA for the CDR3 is TGCAGTGCAAGACTCCCGGGACTAGCTAAGAACGAGCAGTACTTC. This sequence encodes CSARLPGLAKNEQYF.

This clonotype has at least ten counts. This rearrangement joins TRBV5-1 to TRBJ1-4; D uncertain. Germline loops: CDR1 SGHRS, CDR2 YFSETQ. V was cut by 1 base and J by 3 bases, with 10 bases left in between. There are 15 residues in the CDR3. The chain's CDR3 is CASSLSGMANEKLFF. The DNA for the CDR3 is TGCGCCAGCAGCTTGTCGGGCATGGCTAATGAAAAACTGTTTTTT.

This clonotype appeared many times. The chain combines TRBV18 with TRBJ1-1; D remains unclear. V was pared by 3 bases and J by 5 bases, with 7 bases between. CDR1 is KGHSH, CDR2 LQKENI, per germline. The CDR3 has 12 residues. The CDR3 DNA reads TGTGCCAGCTCACCCTCGCCAACTGAAGCTTTCTTT. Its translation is CASSPSPTEAFF.

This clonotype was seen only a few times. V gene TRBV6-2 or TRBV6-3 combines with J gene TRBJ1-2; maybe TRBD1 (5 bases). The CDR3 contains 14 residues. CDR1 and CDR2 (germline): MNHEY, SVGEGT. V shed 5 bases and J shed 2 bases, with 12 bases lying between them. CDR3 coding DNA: TGTGCCAGCAGTATACAGGTTTCGAACTATGGCTACACCTTC. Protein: CASSIQVSNYGYTF.

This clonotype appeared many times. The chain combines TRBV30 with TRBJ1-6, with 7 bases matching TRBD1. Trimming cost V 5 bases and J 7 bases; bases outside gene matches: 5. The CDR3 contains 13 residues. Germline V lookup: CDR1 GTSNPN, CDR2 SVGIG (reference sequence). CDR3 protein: CAWDKQGNSPLHF. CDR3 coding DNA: TGTGCCTGGGATAAACAGGGGAATTCACCCCTCCACTTT.

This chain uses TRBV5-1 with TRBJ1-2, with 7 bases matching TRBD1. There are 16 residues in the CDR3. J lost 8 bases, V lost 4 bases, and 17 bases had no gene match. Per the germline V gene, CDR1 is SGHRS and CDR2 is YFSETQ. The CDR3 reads CASSVVPIRQGKGYTF. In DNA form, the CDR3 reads TGCGCCAGCAGCGTGGTACCAATCCGACAGGGTAAAGGCTACACCTTC.

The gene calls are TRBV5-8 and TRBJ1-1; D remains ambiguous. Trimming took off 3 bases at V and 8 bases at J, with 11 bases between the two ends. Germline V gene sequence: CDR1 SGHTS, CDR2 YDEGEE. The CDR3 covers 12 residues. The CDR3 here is CASSWRRREAFF. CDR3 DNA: TGTGCCAGCAGCTGGAGGAGGAGGGAAGCTTTCTTT.

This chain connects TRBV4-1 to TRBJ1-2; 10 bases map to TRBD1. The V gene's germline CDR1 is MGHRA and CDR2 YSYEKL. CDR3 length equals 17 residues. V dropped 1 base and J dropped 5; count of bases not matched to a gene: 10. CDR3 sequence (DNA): TGCGCCAGCAGCCAAGGCAAGGACAGGGGGACTAGGTATGGCTACACCTTC. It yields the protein CASSQGKDRGTRYGYTF.

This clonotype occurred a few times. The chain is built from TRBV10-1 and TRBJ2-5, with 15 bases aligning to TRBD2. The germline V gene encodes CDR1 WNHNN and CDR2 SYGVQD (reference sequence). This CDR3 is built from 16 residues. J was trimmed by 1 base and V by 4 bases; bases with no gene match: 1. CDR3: CASSGGLAGGQETQYF. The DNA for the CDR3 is TGCGCCAGCAGTGGGGGACTAGCGGGGGGCCAAGAGACCCAGTACTTC.

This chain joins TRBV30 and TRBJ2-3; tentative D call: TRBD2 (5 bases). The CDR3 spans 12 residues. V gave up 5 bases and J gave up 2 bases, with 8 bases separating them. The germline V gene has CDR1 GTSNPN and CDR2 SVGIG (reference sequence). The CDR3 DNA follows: TGTGCCTGGGGGAGACACACAGATACGCAGTATTTT. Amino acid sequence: CAWGRHTDTQYF.

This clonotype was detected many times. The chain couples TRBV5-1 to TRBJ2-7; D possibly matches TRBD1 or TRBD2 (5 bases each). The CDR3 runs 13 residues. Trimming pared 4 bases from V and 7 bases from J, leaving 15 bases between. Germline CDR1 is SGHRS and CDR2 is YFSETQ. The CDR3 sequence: CASSPGAAREQYF. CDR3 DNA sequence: TGCGCCAGCAGCCCCGGGGCGGCGAGAGAGCAGTACTTC.

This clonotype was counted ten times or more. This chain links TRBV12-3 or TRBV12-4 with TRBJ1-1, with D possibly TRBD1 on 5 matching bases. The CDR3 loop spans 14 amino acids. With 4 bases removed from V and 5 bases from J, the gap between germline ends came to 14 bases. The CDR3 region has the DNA TGTGCCAGCAGTTGGGGGGGAGGGGAAACTGAAGCTTTCTTT. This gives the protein CASSWGGGETEAFF.

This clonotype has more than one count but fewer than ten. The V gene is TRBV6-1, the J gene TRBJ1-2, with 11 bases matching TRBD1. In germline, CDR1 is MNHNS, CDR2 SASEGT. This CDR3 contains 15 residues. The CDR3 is CASGDRGDPNYGYTF. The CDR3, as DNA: TGTGCGAGTGGGGACAGGGGGGACCCTAACTATGGCTACACCTTC.

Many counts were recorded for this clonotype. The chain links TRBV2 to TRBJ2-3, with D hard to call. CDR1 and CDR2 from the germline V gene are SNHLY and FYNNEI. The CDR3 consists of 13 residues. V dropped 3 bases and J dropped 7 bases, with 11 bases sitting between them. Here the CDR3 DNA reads TGTGCCAGCAGTGATCTAGGGCAGTATACGCAGTATTTT. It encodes CASSDLGQYTQYF.

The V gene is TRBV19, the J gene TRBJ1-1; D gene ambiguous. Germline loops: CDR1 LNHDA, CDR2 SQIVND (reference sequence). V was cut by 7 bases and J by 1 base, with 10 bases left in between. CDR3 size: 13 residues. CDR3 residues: CASIRYGNTEAFF. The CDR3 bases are TGTGCCAGTATTAGGTACGGGAACACTGAAGCTTTCTTT.

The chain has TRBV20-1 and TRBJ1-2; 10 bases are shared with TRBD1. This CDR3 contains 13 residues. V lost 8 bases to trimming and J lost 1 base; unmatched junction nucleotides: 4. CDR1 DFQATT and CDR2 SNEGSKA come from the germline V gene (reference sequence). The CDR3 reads CSFRDRGNYGYTF. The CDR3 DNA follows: TGCAGTTTTCGGGACAGGGGTAACTATGGCTACACCTTC.

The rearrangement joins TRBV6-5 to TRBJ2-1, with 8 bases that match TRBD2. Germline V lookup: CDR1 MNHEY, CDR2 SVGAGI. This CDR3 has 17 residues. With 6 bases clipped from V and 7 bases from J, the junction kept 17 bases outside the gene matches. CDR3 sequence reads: CASSYGRGGRLTNEQFF. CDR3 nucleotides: TGTGCCAGCAGCTACGGGCGCGGGGGGCGCCTAACAAATGAGCAGTTCTTC.

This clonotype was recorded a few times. CDR3 amino acids: CASSWTGARNEKLFF. In nucleotides, the CDR3 is TGCGCCAGCAGCTGGACGGGGGCAAGAAATGAAAAACTGTTTTTT. The J gene is TRBJ1-4, the V gene TRBV5-1; perhaps TRBD1 as D (6 bases). This CDR3 has 15 residues. The germline V and J ends were trimmed by 3 bases and 5 bases, with 14 bases remaining between them. In germline, CDR1 is SGHRS, CDR2 YFSETQ.

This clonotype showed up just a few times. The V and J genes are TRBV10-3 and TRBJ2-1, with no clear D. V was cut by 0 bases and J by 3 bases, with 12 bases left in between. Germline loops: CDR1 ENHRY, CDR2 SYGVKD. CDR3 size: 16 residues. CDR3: CAISESTGQHYNEQFF. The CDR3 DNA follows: TGTGCCATCAGTGAGTCGACCGGGCAGCACTACAATGAGCAGTTCTTC.

The DNA for the CDR3 is TGCGCCAGCAGCTTGGGCGCGGGACAGGGCGGAACCGGGGAGCTGTTTTTT. Its protein is CASSLGAGQGGTGELFF. V usage is TRBV5-1 and J usage is TRBJ2-2, with 9 bases aligning to TRBD1. The CDR3 runs to 17 residues. Trimming removed 0 bases from V and 5 bases from J; junction bases left unmatched: 8. Germline lookup yields CDR1 SGHRS and CDR2 YFSETQ. Complete variable domain (other parts from reference TRBV5-1 and TRBJ2-2): KAGVTQTPRYLIKTRGQQVTLSCSPISGHRSVSWYQQTPGQGLQFLFEYFSETQRNKGNFPGRFSGRQFSNSRSEMNVSTLELGDSALYLCASSLGAGQGGTGELFFGEGSRLTVL.

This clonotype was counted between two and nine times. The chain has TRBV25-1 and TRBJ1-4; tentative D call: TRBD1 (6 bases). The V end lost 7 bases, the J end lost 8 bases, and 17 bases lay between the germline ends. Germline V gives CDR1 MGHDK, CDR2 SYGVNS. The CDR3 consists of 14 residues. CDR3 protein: CASTAPGTREKLFF. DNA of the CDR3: TGTGCCAGCACCGCCCCGGGGACAAGGGAAAAACTGTTTTTT.

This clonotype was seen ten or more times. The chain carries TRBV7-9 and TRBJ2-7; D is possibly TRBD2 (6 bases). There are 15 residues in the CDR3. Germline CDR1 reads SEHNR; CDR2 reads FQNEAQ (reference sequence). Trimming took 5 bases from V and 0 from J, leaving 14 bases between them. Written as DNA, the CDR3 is TGTGCCAGCAGCCGCCGGGACTTTAGCTCCTACGAGCAGTACTTC. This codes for CASSRRDFSSYEQYF.